This T cell receptor (beta chain) was sequenced during a study of early T cells in non-severe SARS-CoV-2 infection listed by TCRdb under 2021. Looking at the study overall: Because TCR sequencing relied on bulk RNA taken from unsorted whole blood, pairing of alpha and beta chains was not possible. Paper-wide results and their limitations: VDJdb matching was skewed toward anti-spike CD8 responses and likely underestimated virus-specific expansions by missing private and CD4 specificities.

The study was a case-control design nested within a healthcare worker cohort in London, UK, with weekly nasopharyngeal swab PCR tests and blood sampling. Healthcare workers were recruited during the week of the UK lockdown, between 23 and 31 March 2020, and followed weekly for up to roughly 15 weeks. Libraries were prepared through 5' RACE. TCRdb lists the instrument as NextSeq 500. To correct for sequencing error and PCR bias, the TCR library protocol tagged individual cDNA molecules with unique molecular identifiers. TCR alpha and beta chains were both sequenced, and the abundances of alpha and beta sequences in each sample were closely correlated with each other. On the authors' methods: Decombinator V4 was used to perform V gene, J gene and CDR3 annotation of TCR sequences. Expanded TCRs were defined as changing significantly between any two time points under a Poisson model with p below 0.0001. TCR abundances were normalised to the total number of TCRs sequenced per sample and were expressed as counts per million. VDJdb, accessed 1 November 2021, was searched for CMV, EBV and SARS-CoV-2 annotated TCRs, with TCRs annotated for multiple antigens excluded. TCRdb reran the public reads through fastp at Q25 and MiXCR, keeping productive beta chains. Merged by CDR3 protein, the rows form single entries marked with the most common genes and DNA. TCRdb, rather than the study authors, made the V and J calls. A total of about 36,000 distinct CDR3 sequences appear in this sample, roughly 4% of them only once. The top ten clones comprise about 9% of the sample.

This clonotype was observed many times. This clone's antigen is unknown. No quality values exist for individual bases; no much larger clone is one base distant. Material for sequencing was whole blood. The sequence was obtained from an adult who was a healthcare worker with PCR-confirmed SARS-CoV-2 infection or an uninfected control (not recorded which).

The CDR3 corresponds to CASSPSGSGYNEQFF. The nucleotides read TGTGCCAGCAGCCCCAGCGGGAGCGGCTACAATGAGCAGTTCTTC. The rearranged segments are TRBV6-2 or TRBV6-3 and TRBJ2-1; the junction holds 8 bases that match TRBD2. Counted from cysteine to phenylalanine, this CDR3 has 15 amino acids. Left in the record is the CDR3 DNA by itself, 45 bases read in frame from the first base. The germline V gene gives CDR1 as MNHEY and CDR2 as SVGEGT. Here V drops 6 bases and J drops 3 bases, and the junction holds 7 bases not matched to any gene.